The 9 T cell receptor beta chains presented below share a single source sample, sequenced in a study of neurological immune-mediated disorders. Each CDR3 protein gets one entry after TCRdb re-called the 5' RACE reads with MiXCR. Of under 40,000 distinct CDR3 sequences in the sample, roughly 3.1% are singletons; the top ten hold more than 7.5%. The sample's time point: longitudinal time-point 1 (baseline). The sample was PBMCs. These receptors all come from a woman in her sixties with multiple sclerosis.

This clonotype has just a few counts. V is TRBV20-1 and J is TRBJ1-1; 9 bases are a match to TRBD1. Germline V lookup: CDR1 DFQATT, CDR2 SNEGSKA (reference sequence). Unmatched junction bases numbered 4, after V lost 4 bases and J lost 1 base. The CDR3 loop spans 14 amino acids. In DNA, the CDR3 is TGCAGTGCTACGGACAGGGGACGGAACACTGAAGCTTTCTTT. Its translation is CSATDRGRNTEAFF.

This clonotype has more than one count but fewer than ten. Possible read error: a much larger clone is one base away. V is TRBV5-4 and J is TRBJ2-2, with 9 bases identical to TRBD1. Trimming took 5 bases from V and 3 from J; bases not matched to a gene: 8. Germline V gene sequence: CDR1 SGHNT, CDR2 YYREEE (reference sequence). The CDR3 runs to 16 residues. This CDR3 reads CASRPQGQGDTGELFF. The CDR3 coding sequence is TGTGCCAGCAGACCGCAGGGACAGGGTGACACCGGGGAGCTGTTTTTT.

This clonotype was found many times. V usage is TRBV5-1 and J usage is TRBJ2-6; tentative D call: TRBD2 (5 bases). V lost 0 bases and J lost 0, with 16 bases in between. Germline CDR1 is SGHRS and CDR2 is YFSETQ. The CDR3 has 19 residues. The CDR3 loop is CASSLVLTTAPSGANVLTF. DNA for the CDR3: TGCGCCAGCAGCTTGGTTCTGACTACCGCCCCCTCTGGGGCCAACGTCCTGACTTTC.

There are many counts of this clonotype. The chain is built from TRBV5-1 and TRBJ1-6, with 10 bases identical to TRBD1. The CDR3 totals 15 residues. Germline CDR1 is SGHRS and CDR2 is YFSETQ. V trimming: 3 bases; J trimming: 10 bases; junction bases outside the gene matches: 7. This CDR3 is CASSSPGQGFSPLHF. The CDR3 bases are TGCGCCAGCAGCTCCCCGGGACAGGGGTTCTCACCCCTCCACTTT.

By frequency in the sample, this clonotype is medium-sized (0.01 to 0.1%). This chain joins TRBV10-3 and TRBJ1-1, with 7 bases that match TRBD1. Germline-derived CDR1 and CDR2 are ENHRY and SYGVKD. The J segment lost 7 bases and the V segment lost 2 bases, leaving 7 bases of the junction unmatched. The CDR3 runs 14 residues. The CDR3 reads CAISEDRVPHEAFF. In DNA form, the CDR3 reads TGTGCCATCAGTGAGGACAGGGTGCCCCATGAAGCTTTCTTT.

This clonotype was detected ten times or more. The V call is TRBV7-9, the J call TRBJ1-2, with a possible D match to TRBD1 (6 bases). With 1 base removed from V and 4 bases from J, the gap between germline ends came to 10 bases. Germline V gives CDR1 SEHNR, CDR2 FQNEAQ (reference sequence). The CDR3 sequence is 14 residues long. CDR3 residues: CASSLETGTYGYTF. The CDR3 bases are TGTGCCAGCAGCTTAGAGACAGGCACCTATGGCTACACCTTC.

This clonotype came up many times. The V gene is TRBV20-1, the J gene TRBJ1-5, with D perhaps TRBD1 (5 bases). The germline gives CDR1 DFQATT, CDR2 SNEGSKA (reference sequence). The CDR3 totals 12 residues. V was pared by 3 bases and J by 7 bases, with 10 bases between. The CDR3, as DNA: TGCAGTGCTAGGGGGGGGAGCCAGCCCCAGCATTTT. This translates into CSARGGSQPQHF.

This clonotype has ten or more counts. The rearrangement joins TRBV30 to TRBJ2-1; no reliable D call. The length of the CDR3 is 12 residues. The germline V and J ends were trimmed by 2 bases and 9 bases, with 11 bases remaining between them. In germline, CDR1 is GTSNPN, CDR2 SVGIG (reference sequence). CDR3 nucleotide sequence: TGTGCCTGGAGTCCCGGACCTTCTGAGCAGTTCTTC. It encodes CAWSPGPSEQFF.

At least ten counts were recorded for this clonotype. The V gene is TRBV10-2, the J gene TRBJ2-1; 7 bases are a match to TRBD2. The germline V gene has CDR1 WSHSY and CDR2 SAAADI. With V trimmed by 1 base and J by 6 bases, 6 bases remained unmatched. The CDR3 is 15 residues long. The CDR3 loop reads CASSELERGRNEQFF. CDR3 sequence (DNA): TGCGCCAGCAGTGAGTTAGAGCGGGGTCGCAATGAGCAGTTCTTC.